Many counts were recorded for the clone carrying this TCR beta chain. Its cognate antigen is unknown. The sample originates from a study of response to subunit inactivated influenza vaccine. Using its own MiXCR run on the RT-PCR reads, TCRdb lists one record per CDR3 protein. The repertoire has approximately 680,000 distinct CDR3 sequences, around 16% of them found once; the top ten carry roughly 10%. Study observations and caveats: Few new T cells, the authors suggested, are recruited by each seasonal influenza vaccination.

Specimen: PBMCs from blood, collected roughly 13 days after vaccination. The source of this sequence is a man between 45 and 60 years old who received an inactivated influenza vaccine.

The CDR3 region has the DNA TGCAGCGTCCTCACCCCGGGGAGAGGAGAGCTGTTTTTT. It yields the protein CSVLTPGRGELFF. The chain links TRBV29-1 to TRBJ2-2, with D possibly being TRBD2 (5 bases). The CDR3 is made up of 13 amino acids. Germline CDR1 SQVTM, CDR2 ANQGSEA. V lost 6 bases and J 11 bases, leaving 19 bases between the germline ends.